This T cell receptor (beta chain) was recorded in a study of blood T cell repertoires in COVID-19. The overall study: The United States, Italy and Spain provided the acute and convalescent COVID-19 samples. The cDNA or gDNA used as material had been derived from T cells, B-cell-depleted T cells, or PBMCs.

This clone was recorded a few times. Authors' analysis steps: How many nucleated cells were present was estimated from reference gene primer amplification. Repertoires were generated with immunoSEQ multiplex PCR, while TCRdb's copy carries only in-frame clones and drops some. That table furnishes V, J and clone size, whereas the DNA furnished D and trimming. The repertoire holds fewer than 300,000 clones, with about 82% as singletons. CDR1 is ENHRY and CDR2 is SYGVKD in the germline V gene. V lost 8 bases and J lost 8, with 19 bases in between. CDR3 size: 14 residues. The source material was peripheral blood. The chain uses TRBV10-3 and TRBJ2-1; the D gene is possibly TRBD2 (6 bases). This receptor was obtained from a man aged 50 to 60 with active or convalescent COVID-19. The CDR3 sequence: CAILGEKWRDEQFF. The CDR3 DNA sequence: TGTGCCATCCTAGGCGAGAAGTGGAGGGATGAGCAGTTCTTC.